The source of this TCR beta chain is a study of blood T cell repertoires in COVID-19. Study-level background: Both acute and convalescent COVID-19 samples were obtained from the United States, Italy and Spain.

Clones were sequenced by immunoSEQ multiplex PCR, and TCRdb holds only the in-frame ones, with some missing. The table records hundreds of thousands of clones, 83% of them present only once. The clonotype comes from a woman aged 45 to 65 who had recovered from COVID-19. The specimen was peripheral blood.

Here the CDR3 reads CASTPGQGGNYGYTF. The CDR3 DNA follows: TGTGCCAGCACCCCCGGACAGGGTGGAAACTATGGCTACACCTTC. This sequence joins TRBV6-5 and TRBJ1-2; the match to TRBD1 covers 8 bases. CDR1 MNHEY and CDR2 SVGAGI come from the germline V gene. The CDR3 extends over 15 amino acids. With V trimmed by 7 bases and J by 2 bases, 9 bases remained unmatched.